Here is one T cell receptor (beta chain) with its context. Antigen unknown. From cryopreserved PBMCs came 1.5 to 2.5 micrograms of genomic DNA used for TCR beta libraries. This entry belongs to a study of cytotoxic CD8 clonotypes in ibrutinib-treated CLL. About the research overall: Of a cohort that held roughly eleven relapsed/refractory and 15 treatment-naive patients, around 18 were IGHV unmutated. Study-wide results and caveats: The clonality rise at ibrutinib response reflected private clonotype expansion. Increased clonality at ibrutinib response gave way to a return toward baseline at progression.

The protocol was immunoSEQ multiplex PCR, while the TCRdb copy is restricted to in-frame clones and leaves out a portion. The sample holds about 140,000 clones, roughly 77% seen once. Specimen: PBMCs, collected after 12 months of ibrutinib treatment. The source of this sequence is a human donor with chronic lymphocytic leukemia.

The CDR3 DNA follows: TGTGCCAGCAGTTACACCCCCGACAGGGCGGGAGGCTACACCTTC. Translation: CASSYTPDRAGGYTF. The rearrangement links TRBV6-5 to TRBJ1-2, with 7 bases matching TRBD1. The germline V gene encodes CDR1 MNHEY and CDR2 SVGAGI. The CDR3 extends over 15 amino acids. V was pared by 2 bases and J by 8 bases, with 11 bases of the junction left unmatched.